The next 17 T cell receptor beta chains were all read from a single sample in a study of cytomegalovirus exposure and HLA in healthy donors. The PCR contained 60 Vbeta and 13 Jbeta primers. The protocol was immunoSEQ multiplex PCR, while the TCRdb copy is restricted to in-frame clones and leaves out a portion. The table records approximately 97,000 clones, 75% to 85% of them present only once. The specimen was PBMCs. The origin of the receptors is a male donor in good health and CMV-seropositive.

There are a few counts of this clone. The genes are TRBV28 and TRBJ1-2, with TRBD1 matching 9 bases. This CDR3 comprises 13 residues. V lost 4 bases and J lost 8; bases outside the gene matches: 5. The germline gives CDR1 MDHEN, CDR2 SYDVKM. CDR3 protein: CASSSMTGGGYTF. In DNA, the CDR3 is TGTGCCAGCAGTTCAATGACAGGGGGAGGCTACACCTTC.

The chain has TRBV7-2 and TRBJ1-5, with 8 positions matching TRBD1. The V segment lost 6 bases and the J segment 4 bases; nucleotides outside the gene matches: 2. CDR1 and CDR2 from the germline V gene are SGHTA and FQGNSA. The CDR3 is 13 amino acids. The CDR3: CASRGQENQPQHF. DNA of the CDR3: TGTGCCAGCAGGGGACAGGAAAATCAGCCCCAGCATTTT.

V and J are TRBV6-5 and TRBJ1-2; D call uncertain. Per the germline V gene, CDR1 is MNHEY and CDR2 is SVGAGI. The CDR3 contains 12 residues. Deletions cut 6 bases from V and 4 bases from J, with 9 bases between. The CDR3, as DNA: TGTGCCAGCAGCCCCGGACTCTATGGCTACACCTTC. As protein: CASSPGLYGYTF.

This sequence joins TRBV4-2 and TRBJ2-7, with TRBD1 matching over 7 bases. The V segment lost 4 bases and the J segment 1 base; nucleotides outside the gene matches: 7. The CDR3 has 15 residues. Germline CDR1 and CDR2: LGHNA and YNFKEQ. DNA for the CDR3: TGTGCCAGCAGCCCCTACAGGGGAGAGTCCTACGAGCAGTACTTC. Amino acids: CASSPYRGESYEQYF.

The gene calls are TRBV18 and TRBJ1-5; 7 bases agree with TRBD1. CDR1 and CDR2 (germline): KGHSH, LQKENI. V trimming: 8 bases; J trimming: 2 bases; junction bases outside the gene matches: 6. The CDR3 consists of 14 residues. CDR3 loop: CASSLDRGNQPQHF. The CDR3 coding sequence is TGTGCCAGCAGCCTCGACAGGGGCAATCAGCCCCAGCATTTT.

The chain carries TRBV7-2 and TRBJ2-5, with 13 nucleotides matching TRBD2. Germline V gives CDR1 SGHTA, CDR2 FQGNSA. The CDR3 totals 16 residues. After removal of 5 bases from V and 5 bases from J, the junction contained 8 bases not matched to a gene. The CDR3 region has the DNA TGTGCCAGCAGCGCCGGACTAGCGGGGGCGCATGAGACCCAGTACTTC. As protein: CASSAGLAGAHETQYF.

The chain combines TRBV7-9 with TRBJ2-2, with TRBD1 as a possible D gene (6 bases). V lost 5 bases and J 6 bases, leaving 16 bases between the germline ends. The CDR3 has 15 amino acids. Germline loops: CDR1 SEHNR, CDR2 FQNEAQ (reference sequence). The CDR3 nucleotides are TGTGCCAGCAGCCCACTGACAGGTTTTGCCGGGGAGCTGTTTTTT. Protein: CASSPLTGFAGELFF. The variable domain in full, with the rest retrieved from reference TRBV7-9 and TRBJ2-2, is DTGVSQNPRHKITKRGQNVTFRCDPISEHNRLYWYRQTLGQGPEFLTYFQNEAQLEKSRLLSDRFSAERPKGSFSTLEIQRTEQGDSAMYLCASSPLTGFAGELFFGEGSRLTVL.

This chain joins TRBV19 and TRBJ1-2; no firm D call. The V gene's germline CDR1 is LNHDA and CDR2 SQIVND (reference sequence). V was pared by 6 bases and J by 9 bases, with 11 bases between. This CDR3 spans 11 amino acids. The CDR3 DNA reads TGTGCCAGTAGGTCGGGGATCAGCTACACCTTC. Residues: CASRSGISYTF.

V is TRBV7-9 and J is TRBJ2-1, with D maybe TRBD1 (5 bases). CDR1 SEHNR and CDR2 FQNEAQ come from the germline V gene (reference sequence). This CDR3 has 16 amino acids. V lost 7 bases and J 0 bases, leaving 16 bases between the germline ends. As DNA, the CDR3 is TGTGCCAGCATCCCGACGGCAGGGTCCTCCTACAATGAGCAGTTCTTC. Residues: CASIPTAGSSYNEQFF.

The rearrangement uses TRBV6-6 and TRBJ1-1; no definite D call. Germline CDR1 and CDR2: MNHNY and SVGAGI (reference sequence). The V gene lost 4 bases and the J gene lost 11 bases, with 17 bases spanning the gap. The length of the CDR3 is 13 residues. In nucleotides, the CDR3 is TGTGCCAGCAGTTTTGCGTCGCCGGCGGGGGCTTTCTTT. Translated, it gives CASSFASPAGAFF.

The rearrangement uses TRBV6-7 and TRBJ2-5, with 7 bases aligning to TRBD2. TRBV6-7 qualifies as an ORF whose function is uncertain. The CDR3 has 14 residues. Trimming took 4 bases from V and 5 from J; bases not matched to a gene: 7. Here the CDR3 DNA reads TGTGCCAGCAGTTCGAAGCGGGGTAGGGAGACCCAGTACTTC. It is translated as CASSSKRGRETQYF.

The chain employs TRBV4-1 and TRBJ1-1, with D unclear. V was clipped by 3 bases and J by 4 bases, with 15 bases between them. The CDR3 contains 15 residues. Germline V gene sequence: CDR1 MGHRA, CDR2 YSYEKL. This CDR3 is CASSQSRTGSTEAFF. CDR3 DNA: TGCGCCAGCAGCCAGTCGAGAACTGGGAGCACTGAAGCTTTCTTT.

The chain combines TRBV7-8 with TRBJ1-5, with no clear D. The CDR3 length is 15 residues. The V end was cut by 2 bases, the J end by 0 bases, with 8 bases between. In germline, CDR1 is SGHVS, CDR2 FQNEAQ. The CDR3 coding sequence is TGTGCCAGCAGCTTATCCGGGGTTAGCAATCAGCCCCAGCATTTT. This sequence encodes CASSLSGVSNQPQHF.

V gene TRBV7-9 combines with J gene TRBJ1-6, with D unresolved. In germline, CDR1 is SEHNR, CDR2 FQNEAQ (reference sequence). CDR3 length equals 14 residues. V lost 5 bases and J 5 bases, leaving 10 bases between the germline ends. CDR3 protein: CASSPFANNSPLHF. In DNA form, the CDR3 reads TGTGCCAGCAGCCCTTTTGCTAATAATTCACCCCTCCACTTT. The whole variable domain, remainder taken from reference TRBV7-9 and TRBJ1-6, is DTGVSQNPRHKITKRGQNVTFRCDPISEHNRLYWYRQTLGQGPEFLTYFQNEAQLEKSRLLSDRFSAERPKGSFSTLEIQRTEQGDSAMYLCASSPFANNSPLHFGNGTRLTVT.

V usage is TRBV18 and J usage is TRBJ2-7; a weak D match, TRBD1 (6 bases). The length of the CDR3 is 13 residues. V was clipped by 3 bases and J by 5 bases, with 11 bases between them. CDR1 and CDR2 from the germline V gene are KGHSH and LQKENI. The CDR3 nucleotides read TGTGCCAGCTCACCCACGACAGGAAACGAGCAGTACTTC. This codes for CASSPTTGNEQYF. Together with reference TRBV18 and TRBJ2-7, the CDR3 gives the full variable domain: NAGVMQNPRHLVRRRGQEARLRCSPMKGHSHVYWYRQLPEEGLKFMVYLQKENIIDESGMPKERFSAEFPKEGPSILRIQQVVRGDSAAYFCASSPTTGNEQYFGPGTRLTVT.

The count of this clone is one. The V call is TRBV9, the J call TRBJ1-1; D is possibly TRBD1 (5 bases). CDR1 and CDR2 from the germline V gene are SGDLS and YYNGEE. There are 16 residues in the CDR3. The V gene lost 0 bases and the J gene lost 1 base, with 13 bases spanning the gap. CDR3 coding DNA: TGTGCCAGCAGCGTAGCTGGCCAGGGTGGGAACACTGAAGCTTTCTTT. Protein: CASSVAGQGGNTEAFF.

V and J are TRBV2 and TRBJ1-4; no definite D call. The germline CDR1 and CDR2 sequences are SNHLY and FYNNEI. This CDR3 is 13 amino acids long. V was cut by 2 bases and J by 7 bases, with 8 bases left in between. This chain's CDR3 is CASSEIPGEKLFF. CDR3 nucleotides: TGTGCCAGCAGTGAAATCCCCGGTGAAAAACTGTTTTTT.